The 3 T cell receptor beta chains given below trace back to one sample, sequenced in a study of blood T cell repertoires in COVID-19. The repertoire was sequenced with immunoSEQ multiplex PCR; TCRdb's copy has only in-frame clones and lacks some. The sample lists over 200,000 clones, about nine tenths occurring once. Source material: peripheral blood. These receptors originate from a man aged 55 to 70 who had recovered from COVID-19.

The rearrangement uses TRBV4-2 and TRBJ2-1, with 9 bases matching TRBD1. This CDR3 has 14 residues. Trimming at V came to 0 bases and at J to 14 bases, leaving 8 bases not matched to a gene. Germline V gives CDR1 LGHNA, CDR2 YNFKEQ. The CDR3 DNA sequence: TGTGCCAGCAGCCAAGATCTGACAGGGGGATCGGAGTTCTTC. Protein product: CASSQDLTGGSEFF.

This CDR3 reads CASAGGTQYF. DNA for the CDR3: TGTGCCAGCGCCGGGGGGACCCAGTACTTC. The V gene is TRBV6-5, the J gene TRBJ2-5; possible D gene TRBD2, 6 bases. CDR1 and CDR2 (germline): MNHEY, SVGAGI. The CDR3 has 10 residues. V shed 8 bases and J shed 7 bases, with 8 bases lying between them.

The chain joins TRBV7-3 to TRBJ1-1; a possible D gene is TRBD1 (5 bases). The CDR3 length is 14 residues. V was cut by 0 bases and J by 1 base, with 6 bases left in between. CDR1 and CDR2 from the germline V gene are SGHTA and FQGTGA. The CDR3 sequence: CASSLTGENTEAFF. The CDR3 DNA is TGTGCCAGCAGCTTAACAGGGGAGAACACTGAAGCTTTCTTT.